The 20 T cell receptor beta chains listed next were all sequenced from one sample in a study of beta chain features in type 1 diabetes. Antigens of these TCRs are unknown. cDNA synthesis used the whole RNA isolate, giving expressed TCRB sequences. Assay used: immunoSEQ multiplex PCR; TCRdb lists only in-frame clones, some missing. The sample records about 390,000 clones, 9.5% to 10% being singletons. Notes on the study in general: Within each of all four CD4+ subsets, Type 1 diabetes patients had TCRB CDR3s that were moderately but significantly shorter.

Source material: central memory CD4+ T cells from blood. These receptors came from a man aged 25-45 years with type 1 diabetes.

The chain couples TRBV4-3 to TRBJ2-1, with D possibly called TRBD1 or TRBD2 (5 bases each). The CDR3 has 14 residues. Trimming took 3 bases from V and 7 from J, leaving 13 bases between them. Germline CDR1 reads LGHNA; CDR2 reads YSLEER. The CDR3 region has the DNA TGCGCCAGCAGCCACCCCGGGACGGGGAATGAGCAGTTCTTC. It translates to CASSHPGTGNEQFF.

This clone showed up just a few times. The chain carries TRBV7-2 and TRBJ1-5; D not certain. Germline V gene data show CDR1 as SGHTA and CDR2 as FQGNSA. The V end lost 5 bases, the J end lost 0 bases, and 11 bases lay between the germline ends. This CDR3 region has 15 residues. The CDR3 is CASSPQEGSNQPQHF. The CDR3 DNA reads TGTGCCAGCAGCCCGCAAGAGGGTAGCAATCAGCCCCAGCATTTT.

This clone was observed a few times. The chain has TRBV21-1 and TRBJ2-3; the table's D gene call, TRBD2, was not cross checked with the DNA. TRBV21-1 is termed a pseudogene. CDR3 size: 16 residues. DNA of the CDR3: TGTGCCAGCAGCAAAGTGACGCGGGGGAGCACAGATACGCAGTATTTT. It translates to CASSKVTRGSTDTQYF.

The chain uses TRBV7-8 and TRBJ1-2; 8 nucleotides match TRBD1. The germline V gene encodes CDR1 SGHVS and CDR2 FQNEAQ. The CDR3 has 15 residues. J was trimmed by 2 bases and V by 5 bases; bases with no gene match: 7. CDR3 residues: CASSQGQGNNYGYTF. As DNA, the CDR3 is TGTGCCAGCAGCCAAGGACAGGGCAACAACTATGGCTACACCTTC.

The chain recombines TRBV27 with TRBJ2-7; perhaps TRBD2 as D (5 bases). Trimming cost V 6 bases and J 4 bases, with 7 bases left between them. Germline CDR1 reads MNHEY; CDR2 reads SMNVEV (reference sequence). This CDR3 contains 11 residues. The CDR3 DNA is TGTGCCAGCAGCCCGGGGTACGAGCAGTACTTC. Its translation: CASSPGYEQYF.

This clone was seen a few times. V is TRBV5-5 and J is TRBJ2-4; D is uncertain. With 2 bases removed from V and 5 bases from J, the gap between germline ends came to 8 bases. Germline V CDR1 and CDR2: SGHKS, YYEKEE (reference sequence). CDR3 length: 13 amino acids. CDR3 amino acids: CASSLGFQNIQYF. CDR3 in DNA: TGTGCCAGCAGCTTAGGGTTCCAAAACATTCAGTACTTC.

The V call is TRBV6-6, the J call TRBJ1-5; D is ambiguous. V gave up 2 bases and J gave up 0 bases, with 11 bases separating them. CDR3 length: 16 residues. Germline lookup yields CDR1 MNHNY and CDR2 SVGAGI (reference sequence). For the CDR3, the DNA is TGTGCCAGCAGTTACGGGAGGTCTAGTAGCAATCAGCCCCAGCATTTT. This gives the protein CASSYGRSSSNQPQHF.

The table lists this clone with a few counts. The gene calls are TRBV4-1 and TRBJ2-5; D is unclear. Trimming removed 0 bases from V and 1 base from J, with 12 bases in between. The length of the CDR3 is 16 residues. Germline V CDR1 and CDR2: MGHRA, YSYEKL. DNA for the CDR3: TGCGCCAGCAGCCAAGAAGTGGGCGACGGCCAAGAGACCCAGTACTTC. This sequence encodes CASSQEVGDGQETQYF.

The CDR3 protein is CASSLGGTGNTIYF. The CDR3 DNA follows: TGTGCCAGCAGTTTGGGGGGTACTGGAAACACCATATATTTT. The chain links TRBV7-3 to TRBJ1-3, with D possibly TRBD1 on 5 matching bases. Germline V gives CDR1 SGHTA, CDR2 FQGTGA. The CDR3 has 14 amino acids. Trimming removed 6 bases at V and 2 bases at J, with 11 bases between.

V usage is TRBV4-2 and J usage is TRBJ2-2, with TRBD1 identical over 9 bases. CDR3 size: 19 residues. After removal of 0 bases from V and 4 bases from J, the junction contained 12 bases not matched to a gene. The germline CDR1 and CDR2 sequences are LGHNA and YNFKEQ. CDR3 loop: CASSQDTSETGGSTGELFF. The CDR3 bases are TGTGCCAGCAGCCAAGATACCTCGGAGACAGGGGGTTCCACCGGGGAGCTGTTTTTT.

V is TRBV11-2 and J is TRBJ1-1, with D tentatively TRBD1 (5 bases). V lost 5 bases to trimming and J lost 3 bases, with 22 bases between them. The V gene's germline CDR1 is SGHAT and CDR2 FQNNGV. This CDR3 is built from 17 residues. The CDR3 reads CASSPGASPLADTEAFF. CDR3 sequence (DNA): TGTGCCAGCAGCCCCGGGGCGTCCCCCCTGGCGGACACTGAAGCTTTCTTT.

The chain links TRBV5-6 to TRBJ1-1, with no clear D. This CDR3 comprises 14 residues. Germline CDR1 reads SGHDT; CDR2 reads YYEEEE. V lost 7 bases and J 5 bases, leaving 18 bases between the germline ends. The CDR3: CASSQRVAETEAFF. CDR3 DNA: TGTGCCAGCTCGCAGAGGGTAGCAGAGACTGAAGCTTTCTTT.

This clone was counted between two and nine times. The rearrangement joins TRBV6-6 to TRBJ1-5; unclear D gene. The ends were cut back, 10 bases at V and 0 bases at J, with 13 bases in the middle. The CDR3 length is 14 residues. Germline CDR1 reads MNHNY; CDR2 reads SVGAGI (reference sequence). CDR3 nucleotides: TGTGCCACTGTTACGGGTTATAGCAATCAGCCCCAGCATTTT. Residues: CATVTGYSNQPQHF.

This clone was seen a handful of times. The rearrangement uses TRBV18 and TRBJ1-1; 9 nucleotides agree with TRBD1. This CDR3 contains 16 residues. The trim removed 2 bases at V and 4 bases at J, leaving 8 bases unmatched. Germline CDR1 and CDR2: KGHSH and LQKENI. The CDR3 reads CASSPSTGGSVTEAFF. In DNA, the CDR3 is TGTGCCAGCTCACCATCAACAGGGGGCTCGGTCACTGAAGCTTTCTTT.

This clone came up a few times. The chain recombines TRBV5-6 with TRBJ1-1; 8 nucleotides align to TRBD1. There are 17 residues in the CDR3. With V trimmed by 0 bases and J by 0 bases, 7 bases remained unmatched. Germline V gene data show CDR1 as SGHDT and CDR2 as YYEEEE. CDR3 protein: CASSLDWAGGVNTEAFF. CDR3 nucleotides: TGTGCCAGCAGCTTGGATTGGGCAGGGGGCGTGAACACTGAAGCTTTCTTT.

This clone appeared a few times. V gene TRBV10-1 combines with J gene TRBJ2-7, with 10 bases matching TRBD2. Per the germline V gene, CDR1 is WNHNN and CDR2 is SYGVQD (reference sequence). With V trimmed by 8 bases and J by 0 bases, 4 bases remained unmatched. CDR3 length: 14 amino acids. The CDR3 reads CASSASGSSYEQYF. As DNA, the CDR3 is TGCGCCAGCTCGGCTAGCGGGAGCTCCTACGAGCAGTACTTC.

This clone came up a few times. This sequence joins TRBV11-2 and TRBJ2-5, with D tentatively TRBD1 (6 bases). The CDR3 consists of 14 residues. CDR1 and CDR2 from the germline V gene are SGHAT and FQNNGV. Trimming cost V 5 bases and J 2 bases, with 12 bases left between them. The chain's CDR3 is CASSAQGPQETQYF. The CDR3 nucleotides are TGTGCCAGCAGCGCCCAGGGGCCTCAAGAGACCCAGTACTTC.

The V gene is TRBV27, the J gene TRBJ1-5, with unresolved D. This CDR3 contains 14 residues. Germline V gene lookup returns CDR1 MNHEY and CDR2 SMNVEV (reference sequence). Trimming stripped 5 bases from V and 0 bases from J, with 8 bases between. The CDR3 bases are TGTGCCAGCAGTCCAAGGACTAGCAATCAGCCCCAGCATTTT. Translated: CASSPRTSNQPQHF.

This clone was detected ten times or more. The V gene is TRBV5-1, the J gene TRBJ1-4; D not certain. This CDR3 contains 14 residues. V was cut by 0 bases and J by 7 bases, with 10 bases left in between. Germline assignment: CDR1 SGHRS and CDR2 YFSETQ. The CDR3 DNA sequence: TGCGCCAGCAGCTTGGGTCCCGAAGGTGAAAAACTGTTTTTT. This codes for CASSLGPEGEKLFF.

This clone has just a few counts. The chain couples TRBV5-1 to TRBJ2-7; no firm D call. The CDR3 length is 14 residues. Trimming cost V 4 bases and J 0 bases, with 11 bases left between them. CDR1 and CDR2 from the germline V gene are SGHRS and YFSETQ. The CDR3 bases are TGCGCCAGCAGCCAAGGGCCATCCTCCTACGAGCAGTACTTC. Protein sequence: CASSQGPSSYEQYF.